The entry below describes one TCR beta chain. MiXCR was run by TCRdb on the RT-PCR reads, yielding one entry per CDR3 protein. The sample yields 190,000 or so distinct CDR3 sequences, around 40% seen once. This specimen belongs to a study of patients and donors after allogeneic stem cell transplantation. Per the germline V gene, CDR1 is KGHSH and CDR2 is LQKENI. This CDR3 spans 13 amino acids. The J segment lost 6 bases and the V segment lost 4 bases, leaving 5 bases of the junction unmatched. The sample consisted of blood, either unsorted or a sorted T cell fraction (not recorded which). This TCR was sampled from a human donor who was either an allogeneic HSCT recipient or a stem cell or donor lymphocyte infusion donor (not recorded which). It is not recorded whose cells these are; they may come from a transplant donor. The genes are TRBV18 and TRBJ2-7; 8 nucleotides match TRBD1. CDR3 residues: CASSQSDRGEQYF. The CDR3 coding sequence is TGTGCCAGCTCACAAAGTGACAGGGGCGAGCAGTACTTC.